The 8 T cell receptor beta chains listed next were all sequenced from one sample in a study of blood T cell repertoires in COVID-19. This table comes from immunoSEQ multiplex PCR, and its TCRdb copy is limited to in-frame clones, with some not included. The data contain 55,000 to 70,000 clones, roughly 87% of them singletons. The specimen was peripheral blood. The source of these receptors is a woman aged 55-70 years with acute or convalescent COVID-19.

In its sample, this clone was seen once. The V call is TRBV12-3 or TRBV12-4, the J call TRBJ1-5; perhaps TRBD1 as D (5 bases). The CDR3 has 12 residues. V lost 3 bases and J 6 bases, leaving 6 bases between the germline ends. The DNA of the CDR3 is TGTGCCAGCAGTTTGGGACTTCAGCCCCAGCATTTT. Its translation: CASSLGLQPQHF.

The chain employs TRBV12-3 or TRBV12-4 and TRBJ2-3; D ambiguous. The V and J ends lost 3 bases and 4 bases respectively, with 5 bases between them. CDR3 size: 12 residues. The CDR3 DNA follows: TGTGCCAGCAGTTTGCAGGCAGATACGCAGTATTTT. It codes for CASSLQADTQYF.

This chain joins TRBV7-6 and TRBJ2-7; 10 bases fit TRBD2. Germline CDR1 reads SGHVS; CDR2 reads FNYEAQ. V lost 3 bases, J lost 7 bases, and 6 bases stayed unmatched. The CDR3 has 14 amino acids. Here the CDR3 DNA reads TGTGCCAGCAGCTTCCCCGGGACTAGCGAAGAGCAGTACTTC. The encoded protein is CASSFPGTSEEQYF.

The chain links TRBV7-2 to TRBJ2-2, with D perhaps matching TRBD2 (6 bases). V shed 1 base and J shed 3 bases, with 18 bases lying between them. CDR1 SGHTA and CDR2 FQGNSA come from the germline V gene. This CDR3 is built from 18 residues. This CDR3 reads CASSLGGGGAQYTGELFF. Written as DNA, the CDR3 is TGTGCCAGCAGCTTAGGGGGAGGAGGGGCGCAGTACACCGGGGAGCTGTTTTTT. Full variable domain (outside the CDR3, taken from reference TRBV7-2 and TRBJ2-2): GAGVSQSPSNKVTEKGKDVELRCDPISGHTALYWYRQSLGQGLEFLIYFQGNSAPDKSGLPSDRFSAERTGGSVSTLTIQRTQQEDSAVYLCASSLGGGGAQYTGELFFGEGSRLTVL.

The chain is built from TRBV6-1 and TRBJ2-3; D is uncertain. Germline CDR1 and CDR2: MNHNS and SASEGT. The CDR3 contains 13 residues. Trimming took 1 base from V and 6 from J, leaving 8 bases between them. CDR3 DNA sequence: TGTGCCAGCAGTGAAGGGCCCGGGGATACGCAGTATTTT. Translating it yields CASSEGPGDTQYF.

The gene calls are TRBV27 and TRBJ2-7; a weak D match, TRBD1 (6 bases). The CDR3 sequence is 14 residues long. Trimming cost V 6 bases and J 4 bases, with 16 bases left between them. Germline values: CDR1 MNHEY, CDR2 SMNVEV (reference sequence). The CDR3 loop reads CASRPTGRTYEQYF. The CDR3, as DNA: TGTGCCAGCAGACCGACAGGCCGAACTTACGAGCAGTACTTC.

The rearrangement links TRBV9 to TRBJ1-5; TRBD1 agrees at 7 bases. Trimming at V came to 4 bases and at J to 1 base, leaving 5 bases not matched to a gene. This CDR3 is built from 15 residues. Germline values: CDR1 SGDLS, CDR2 YYNGEE. This chain's CDR3 is CASSLSGQSNQPQHF. Here the CDR3 DNA reads TGTGCCAGCAGCCTATCGGGACAGAGCAATCAGCCCCAGCATTTT.

V gene TRBV18 combines with J gene TRBJ2-2, with 9 positions matching TRBD1. The CDR3 covers 14 residues. The V gene end was trimmed by 6 bases and the J gene end by 7 bases; junction bases not matched to a gene: 6. Per germline, CDR1 KGHSH and CDR2 LQKENI. The CDR3 DNA reads TGTGCCAGCTCGACGGGACAGGGAGTCGGGGAGCTGTTTTTT. Protein sequence: CASSTGQGVGELFF.